This TCR beta chain stems from a study of blood T cell repertoires in COVID-19. The J segment lost 2 bases and the V segment lost 2 bases, leaving 1 base of the junction unmatched. The CDR3 has 14 amino acids. Germline V gives CDR1 SGHTA, CDR2 FQGTGA. Sequencing was performed with immunoSEQ multiplex PCR; in TCRdb, only in-frame clones are kept and a portion is missing. Among over 110,000 clones listed, approximately 80% were seen once. The chain couples TRBV7-3 to TRBJ2-7; 9 bases match TRBD2. Sequenced: PBMCs or T cells enriched from blood (not recorded which). The receptor was derived from a man aged 50 or older in a cohort exposed to, infected with or recovered from COVID-19 (not recorded which). The CDR3 loop is CASSLGGRAYEQYF. The DNA of the CDR3 is TGTGCCAGCAGCTTAGGCGGGAGGGCCTACGAGCAGTACTTC.